This is a list of T cell receptor beta chains from one sample in a study of cytomegalovirus exposure and HLA in healthy donors. Data came from immunoSEQ multiplex PCR; TCRdb stores just in-frame clones and leaves some out. The sample includes 160,000 or so clones, roughly 81% of them seen just once. The sample was PBMCs. All receptors derive from a woman aged 18-30 years in good health and CMV-seropositive. CDR3s include the opening cysteine and the closing phenylalanine or tryptophan. The order of the fields is D gene, V gene, clone size, J gene, CDR3 length, CDR3 DNA, CDR3 protein. D genes are given only for firm matches. Rows may omit the clone size; those that give it use once, few, many or a size class.

D: .; V: TRBV7-2; size: .; J: TRBJ1-5; length: 17; DNA: TGTGCCAGCAGCTTCCCGACAAACTCCTATAGCAATCAGCCCCAGCATTTT; CDR3: CASSFPTNSYSNQPQHF
D: TRBD1; V: TRBV2; size: .; J: TRBJ1-1; length: 15; DNA: TGTGCCAGCAGGAGAGAGGGGGCCCGGAACACTGAAGCTTTCTTT; CDR3: CASRREGARNTEAFF
D: TRBD2; V: TRBV2; size: .; J: TRBJ2-1; length: 16; DNA: TGTGCCAGCACTACGGAGGAGGCTAGCGGGCACAATGAGCAGTTCTTC; CDR3: CASTTEEASGHNEQFF
D: .; V: TRBV7-2; size: once; J: TRBJ1-2; length: 13; DNA: TGTGCCAGCAGCACAGACAGGAACTATGGCTACACCTTC; CDR3: CASSTDRNYGYTF
D: TRBD1; V: TRBV30; size: .; J: TRBJ1-2; length: 15; DNA: TGTGCCTGGAGTCAGGGACAGGAGGGGGCTTATGGCTACACCTTC; CDR3: CAWSQGQEGAYGYTF
D: TRBD1; V: TRBV28; size: .; J: TRBJ2-7; length: 14; DNA: TGTGCCAGCAGTTCCTGGACAGGGGGCTTCGAGCAGTACTTC; CDR3: CASSSWTGGFEQYF
D: .; V: TRBV30; size: .; J: TRBJ1-4; length: 16; DNA: TGTGCCTGGAGTGTAGGTGGGGTCTCGGGAAATGAAAAACTGTTTTTT; CDR3: CAWSVGGVSGNEKLFF
D: TRBD1; V: TRBV5-1; size: .; J: TRBJ1-6; length: 15; DNA: TGCGCCAGCAGCTTGGGACAGGGTTTTTCCTCACCCCTCCACTTT; CDR3: CASSLGQGFSSPLHF
D: TRBD1; V: TRBV28; size: .; J: TRBJ1-1; length: 14; DNA: TGTGCCAGCAGTCCGCCGACAGGGCGATCGAAAGCTTTCTTT; CDR3: CASSPPTGRSKAFF
D: TRBD1; V: TRBV18; size: .; J: TRBJ1-5; length: 16; DNA: TGTGCCAGCTCACCAGACGGGACAGTTCCAAATCAGCCCCAGCATTTT; CDR3: CASSPDGTVPNQPQHF
D: .; V: TRBV27; size: .; J: TRBJ2-7; length: 15; DNA: TGTGCCAGCAGTTTATCGGGGACTCTACCGTACGAGCAGTACTTC; CDR3: CASSLSGTLPYEQYF
D: TRBD1; V: TRBV5-5; size: .; J: TRBJ1-4; length: 14; DNA: TGTGCCAGCAGGCAGACAGGGATAAGTGAAAAACTGTTTTTT; CDR3: CASRQTGISEKLFF
D: .; V: TRBV10-3; size: once; J: TRBJ1-2; length: 13; DNA: TGTGCCATCGCCGAGAATTCTAACTATGGCTACACCTTC; CDR3: CAIAENSNYGYTF
D: TRBD2; V: TRBV27; size: .; J: TRBJ2-5; length: 16; DNA: TGTGCCAGCAGTCCACGACTAGCGGGGGGGCCGGAGACCCAGTACTTC; CDR3: CASSPRLAGGPETQYF
D: .; V: TRBV19; size: .; J: TRBJ2-7; length: 14; DNA: TGTGCCAGTAGTATAGTAGGGGTCTCCTACGAGCAGTACTTC; CDR3: CASSIVGVSYEQYF
D: TRBD1; V: TRBV28; size: .; J: TRBJ2-2; length: 16; DNA: TGTGCCAGCAGTTTACCCCTTCGACAGGGGGTGAGGGAGCTGTTTTTT; CDR3: CASSLPLRQGVRELFF
D: .; V: TRBV6-1; size: .; J: TRBJ1-1; length: 13; DNA: TGTGCCAGCAGTCTTGAGGAGATTGGTGAAGCTTTCTTT; CDR3: CASSLEEIGEAFF
D: TRBD2; V: TRBV18; size: once; J: TRBJ2-3; length: 15; DNA: TGTGCCAGCTCACCAAGCGGGGGGGCGAAAGATACGCAGTATTTT; CDR3: CASSPSGGAKDTQYF
D: .; V: TRBV7-3; size: few; J: TRBJ2-2; length: 21; DNA: TGTGCCAGCAGCCCCCGAGGGTTCGGTACTCTAGGAAACGCGAACACCGGGGAGCTGTTTTTT; CDR3: CASSPRGFGTLGNANTGELFF
D: .; V: TRBV4-2; size: .; J: TRBJ2-1; length: 16; DNA: TGTGCCAGCAGCCAAGATTACGGGGACTCAGCGTTGGGGCAGTTCTTC; CDR3: CASSQDYGDSALGQFF
D: TRBD1; V: TRBV7-8; size: .; J: TRBJ1-5; length: 17; DNA: TGTGCCAGCAGCTGGACAGGGGGAATAGGTAGCAATCAGCCCCAGCATTTT; CDR3: CASSWTGGIGSNQPQHF
D: TRBD1; V: TRBV5-4; size: .; J: TRBJ2-7; length: 16; DNA: TGTGCCAGCAGCCGTACCGGGACAGGGAGAGAGGACGAGCAGTACTTC; CDR3: CASSRTGTGREDEQYF
D: .; V: TRBV2; size: .; J: TRBJ2-3; length: 16; DNA: TGTGCCAGCAGTCGAACCGCCGGGAATGAGGGAGATACGCAGTATTTT; CDR3: CASSRTAGNEGDTQYF